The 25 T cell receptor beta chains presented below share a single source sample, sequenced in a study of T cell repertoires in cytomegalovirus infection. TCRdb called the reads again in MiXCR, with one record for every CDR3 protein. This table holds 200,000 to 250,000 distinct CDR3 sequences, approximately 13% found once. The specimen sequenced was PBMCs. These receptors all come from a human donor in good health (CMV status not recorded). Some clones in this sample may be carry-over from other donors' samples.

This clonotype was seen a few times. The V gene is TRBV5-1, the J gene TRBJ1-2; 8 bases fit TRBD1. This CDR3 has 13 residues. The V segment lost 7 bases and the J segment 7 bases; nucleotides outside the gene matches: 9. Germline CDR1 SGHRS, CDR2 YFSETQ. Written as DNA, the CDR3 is TGCGCCAGCCGGGACGGTACAGGGGGTGGCTACACCTTC. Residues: CASRDGTGGGYTF.

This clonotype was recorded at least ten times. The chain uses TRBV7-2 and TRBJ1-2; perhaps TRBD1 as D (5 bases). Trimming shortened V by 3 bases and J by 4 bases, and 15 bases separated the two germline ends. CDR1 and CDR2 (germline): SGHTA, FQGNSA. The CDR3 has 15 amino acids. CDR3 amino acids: CASSFNRPRSYGYTF. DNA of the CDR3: TGTGCCAGCAGCTTTAACAGGCCTAGGAGCTATGGCTACACCTTC.

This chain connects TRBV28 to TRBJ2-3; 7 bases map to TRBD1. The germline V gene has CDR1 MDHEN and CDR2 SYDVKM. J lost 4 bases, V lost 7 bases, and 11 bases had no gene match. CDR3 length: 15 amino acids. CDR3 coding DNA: TGTGCCAGCACGTCCGGACAGGCCCTCCCAGATACGCAGTATTTT. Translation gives CASTSGQALPDTQYF. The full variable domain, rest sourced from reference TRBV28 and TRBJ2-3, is DVKVTQSSRYLVKRTGEKVFLECVQDMDHENMFWYRQDPGLGLRLIYFSYDVKMKEKGDIPEGYSVSREKKERFSLILESASTNQTSMYLCASTSGQALPDTQYFGPGTRLTVL.

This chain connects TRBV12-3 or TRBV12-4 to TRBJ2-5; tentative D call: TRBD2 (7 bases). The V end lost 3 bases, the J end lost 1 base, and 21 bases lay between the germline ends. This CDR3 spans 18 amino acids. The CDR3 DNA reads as TGTGCCAGCAGTTTTCGGAGGGGGGGGGGGTACACCCAAGAGACCCAGTACTTC. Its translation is CASSFRRGGGYTQETQYF.

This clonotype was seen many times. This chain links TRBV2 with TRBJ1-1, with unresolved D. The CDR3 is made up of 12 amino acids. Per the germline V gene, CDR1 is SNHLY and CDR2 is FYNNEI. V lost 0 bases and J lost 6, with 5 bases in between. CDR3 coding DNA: TGTGCCAGCAGTGAAGCGGTGTCTGAAGCTTTCTTT. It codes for CASSEAVSEAFF.

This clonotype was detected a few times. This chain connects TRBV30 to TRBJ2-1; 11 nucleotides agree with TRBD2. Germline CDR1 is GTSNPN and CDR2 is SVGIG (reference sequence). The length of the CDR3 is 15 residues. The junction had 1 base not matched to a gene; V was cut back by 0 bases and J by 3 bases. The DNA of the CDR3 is TGTGCCTGGAGTGTTCTAGCGGGAGGCTACAATGAGCAGTTCTTC. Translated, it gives CAWSVLAGGYNEQFF.

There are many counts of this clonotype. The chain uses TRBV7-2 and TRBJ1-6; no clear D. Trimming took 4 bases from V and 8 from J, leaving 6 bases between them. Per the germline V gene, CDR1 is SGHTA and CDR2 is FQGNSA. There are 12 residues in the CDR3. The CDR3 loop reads CASSSDDSPLHF. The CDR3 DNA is TGTGCCAGCAGCTCGGATGATTCACCCCTCCACTTT.

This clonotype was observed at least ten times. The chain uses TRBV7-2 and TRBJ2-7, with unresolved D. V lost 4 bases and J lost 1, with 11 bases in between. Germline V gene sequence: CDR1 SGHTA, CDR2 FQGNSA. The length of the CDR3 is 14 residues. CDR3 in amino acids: CASSYDPLSYEQYF. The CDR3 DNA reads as TGTGCCAGCAGCTATGACCCATTATCCTACGAGCAGTACTTC.

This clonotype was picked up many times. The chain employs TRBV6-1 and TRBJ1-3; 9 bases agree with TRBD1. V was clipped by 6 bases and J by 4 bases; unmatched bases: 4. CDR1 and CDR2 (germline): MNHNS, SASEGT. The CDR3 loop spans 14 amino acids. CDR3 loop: CASRQGASGNTIYF. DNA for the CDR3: TGTGCCAGCAGACAGGGGGCTTCAGGAAACACCATATATTTT.

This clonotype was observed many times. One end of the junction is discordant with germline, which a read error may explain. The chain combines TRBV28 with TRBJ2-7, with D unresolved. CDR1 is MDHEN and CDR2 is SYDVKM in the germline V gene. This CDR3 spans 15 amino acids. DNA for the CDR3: TGTGCCAGCAGTTCCCCCGGTGGCCCCTCCAACGAGCAGTACTTC. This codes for CASSSPGGPSNEQYF.

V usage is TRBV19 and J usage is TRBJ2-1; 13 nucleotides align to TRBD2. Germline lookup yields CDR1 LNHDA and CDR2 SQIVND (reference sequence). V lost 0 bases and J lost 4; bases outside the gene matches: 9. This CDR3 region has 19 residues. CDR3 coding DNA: TGTGCCAGTAGTATAGATCGTAGCGGGACTAGCGGGATTTACAATGAGCAGTTCTTC. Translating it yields CASSIDRSGTSGIYNEQFF.

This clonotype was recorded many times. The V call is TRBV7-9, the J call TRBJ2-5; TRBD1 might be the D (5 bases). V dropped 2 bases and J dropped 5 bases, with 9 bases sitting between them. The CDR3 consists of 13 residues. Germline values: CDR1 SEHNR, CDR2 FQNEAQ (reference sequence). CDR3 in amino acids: CASSLNPGETQYF. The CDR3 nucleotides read TGTGCCAGCAGCTTAAACCCAGGGGAGACCCAGTACTTC.

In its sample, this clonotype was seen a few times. The CDR3 bases are TGCGCCAGCAGCTTAGGACATCTGACTAATGAAAAACTGTTTTTT. This sequence encodes CASSLGHLTNEKLFF. The rearrangement uses TRBV5-1 and TRBJ1-4; a weak D match, TRBD1 (5 bases). The CDR3 runs to 15 residues. The germline V gene has CDR1 SGHRS and CDR2 YFSETQ. Deletions cut 2 bases from V and 2 bases from J, with 10 bases between.

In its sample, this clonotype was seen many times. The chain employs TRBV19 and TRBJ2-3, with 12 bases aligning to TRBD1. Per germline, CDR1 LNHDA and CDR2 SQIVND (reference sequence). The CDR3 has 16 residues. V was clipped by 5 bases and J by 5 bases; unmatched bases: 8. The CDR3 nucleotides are TGTGCCAGTAGTGTACCCGGGACAGGGGGCAAAGATACGCAGTATTTT. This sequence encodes CASSVPGTGGKDTQYF.

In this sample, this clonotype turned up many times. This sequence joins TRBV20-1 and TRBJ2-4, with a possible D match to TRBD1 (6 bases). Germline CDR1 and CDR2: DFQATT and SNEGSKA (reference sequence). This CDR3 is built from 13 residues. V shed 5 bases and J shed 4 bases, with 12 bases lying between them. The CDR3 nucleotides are TGCAGTGCTGGTGGGGACACAAAAAACATTCAGTACTTC. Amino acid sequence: CSAGGDTKNIQYF.

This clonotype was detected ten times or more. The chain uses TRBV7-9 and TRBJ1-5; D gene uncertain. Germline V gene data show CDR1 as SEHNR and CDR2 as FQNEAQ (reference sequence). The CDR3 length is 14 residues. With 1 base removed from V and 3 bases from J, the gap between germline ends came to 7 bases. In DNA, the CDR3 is TGTGCCAGCAGCTTAGACGGGAACAATCAGCCCCAGCATTTT. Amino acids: CASSLDGNNQPQHF. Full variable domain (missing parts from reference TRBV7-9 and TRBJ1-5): DTGVSQNPRHKITKRGQNVTFRCDPISEHNRLYWYRQTLGQGPEFLTYFQNEAQLEKSRLLSDRFSAERPKGSFSTLEIQRTEQGDSAMYLCASSLDGNNQPQHFGDGTRLSIL.

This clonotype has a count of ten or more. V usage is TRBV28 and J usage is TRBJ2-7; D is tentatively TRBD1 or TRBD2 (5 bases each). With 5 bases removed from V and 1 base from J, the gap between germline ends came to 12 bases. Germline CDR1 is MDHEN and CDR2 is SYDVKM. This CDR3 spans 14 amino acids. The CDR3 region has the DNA TGTGCCAGCAGTGCTGGGGACGAGTCCTACGAGCAGTACTTC. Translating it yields CASSAGDESYEQYF.

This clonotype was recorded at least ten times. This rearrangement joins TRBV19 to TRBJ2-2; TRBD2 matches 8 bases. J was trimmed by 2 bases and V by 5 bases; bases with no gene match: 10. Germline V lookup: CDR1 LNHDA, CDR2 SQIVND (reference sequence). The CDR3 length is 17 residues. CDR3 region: CASSPPRAGVNTGELFF. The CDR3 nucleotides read TGTGCCAGTAGTCCTCCCAGAGCGGGAGTCAACACCGGGGAGCTGTTTTTT.

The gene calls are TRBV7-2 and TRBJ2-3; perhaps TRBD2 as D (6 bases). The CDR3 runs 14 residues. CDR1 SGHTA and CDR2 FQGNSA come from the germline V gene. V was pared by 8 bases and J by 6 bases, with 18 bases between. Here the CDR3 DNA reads TGTGCCAGCCTTCTAAGCTGGGCGGGGGATACGCAGTATTTT. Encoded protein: CASLLSWAGDTQYF.

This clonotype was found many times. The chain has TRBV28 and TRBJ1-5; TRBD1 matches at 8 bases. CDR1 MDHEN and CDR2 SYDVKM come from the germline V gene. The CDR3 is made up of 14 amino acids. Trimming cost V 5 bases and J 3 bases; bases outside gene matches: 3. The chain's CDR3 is CASSRQGYNQPQHF. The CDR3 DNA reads TGTGCCAGCAGTAGACAGGGGTACAATCAGCCCCAGCATTTT. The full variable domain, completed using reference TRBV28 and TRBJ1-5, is DVKVTQSSRYLVKRTGEKVFLECVQDMDHENMFWYRQDPGLGLRLIYFSYDVKMKEKGDIPEGYSVSREKKERFSLILESASTNQTSMYLCASSRQGYNQPQHFGDGTRLSIL.

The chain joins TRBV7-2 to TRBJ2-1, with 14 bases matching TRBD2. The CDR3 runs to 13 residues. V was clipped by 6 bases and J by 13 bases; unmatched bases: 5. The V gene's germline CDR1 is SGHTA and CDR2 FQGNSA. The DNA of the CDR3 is TGTGCCAGCAGTCGACTAGCGGGAGGGCCTCAGTTCTTC. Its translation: CASSRLAGGPQFF.

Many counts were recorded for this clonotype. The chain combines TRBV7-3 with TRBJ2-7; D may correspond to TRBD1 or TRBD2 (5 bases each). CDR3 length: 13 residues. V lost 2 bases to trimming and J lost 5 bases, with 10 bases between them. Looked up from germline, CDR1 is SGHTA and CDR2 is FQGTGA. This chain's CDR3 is CASSLSRDHEQYF. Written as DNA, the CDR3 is TGTGCCAGCAGCTTATCCAGGGACCACGAGCAGTACTTC.

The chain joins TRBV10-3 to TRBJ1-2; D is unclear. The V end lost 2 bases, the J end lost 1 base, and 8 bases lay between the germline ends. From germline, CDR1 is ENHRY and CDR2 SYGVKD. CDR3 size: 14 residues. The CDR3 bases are TGTGCCATCAGTGAGGGCAGGAGTAACTATGGCTACACCTTC. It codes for CAISEGRSNYGYTF.

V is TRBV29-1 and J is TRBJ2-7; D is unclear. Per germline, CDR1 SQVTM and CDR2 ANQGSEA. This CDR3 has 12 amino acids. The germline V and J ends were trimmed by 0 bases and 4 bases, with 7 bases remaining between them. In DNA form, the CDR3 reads TGCAGCGTTGAAGAAACCGGTTACGAGCAGTACTTC. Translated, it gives CSVEETGYEQYF.

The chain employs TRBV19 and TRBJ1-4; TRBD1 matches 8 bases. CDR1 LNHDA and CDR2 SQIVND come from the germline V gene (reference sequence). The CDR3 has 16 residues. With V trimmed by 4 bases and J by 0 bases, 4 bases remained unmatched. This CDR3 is CASSSTGGPTNEKLFF. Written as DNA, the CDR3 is TGTGCCAGTAGTAGCACAGGGGGTCCAACTAATGAAAAACTGTTTTTT. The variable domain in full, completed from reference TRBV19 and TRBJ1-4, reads DGGITQSPKYLFRKEGQNVTLSCEQNLNHDAMYWYRQDPGQGLRLIYYSQIVNDFQKGDIAEGYSVSREKKESFPLTVTSAQKNPTAFYLCASSSTGGPTNEKLFFGSGTQLSVL.